Listed here are 21 T cell receptor beta chains from one sample, sequenced in a study of blood T cell repertoires in COVID-19. Produced via immunoSEQ multiplex PCR; TCRdb's table is partial and in-frame only. The table includes 120,000 to 150,000 clones, around 87% detected once. Sequencing was carried out using peripheral blood. The source is a middle-aged woman with acute or convalescent COVID-19.

The V and J genes are TRBV4-1 and TRBJ2-7, with TRBD1 as a possible D gene (6 bases). This CDR3 has 15 amino acids. V lost 4 bases, J lost 3 bases, and 16 bases lay in between. Looked up from germline, CDR1 is MGHRA and CDR2 is YSYEKL. DNA of the CDR3: TGCGCCAGCAGCCGGTCGACAGGCGAGGGCTACGAGCAGTACTTC. Translating it yields CASSRSTGEGYEQYF.

V gene TRBV6-2 or TRBV6-3 combines with J gene TRBJ2-1; D remains ambiguous. The CDR3 contains 12 residues. CDR1 and CDR2 (germline): MNHEY, SVGEGT. The ends were cut back, 4 bases at V and 7 bases at J, with 8 bases in the middle. For the CDR3, the DNA is TGTGCCAGCAGTTCAAGAGCAAATGAGCAGTTCTTC. The encoded protein is CASSSRANEQFF.

The chain couples TRBV19 to TRBJ2-1; 9 positions match TRBD2. The CDR3 totals 15 residues. Looked up from germline, CDR1 is LNHDA and CDR2 is SQIVND (reference sequence). V gave up 3 bases and J gave up 5 bases; unmatched junction bases: 5. The DNA of the CDR3 is TGTGCCAGTAGTATTCGCGGGGGGGCCCACAATGAGCAGTTCTTC. As protein: CASSIRGGAHNEQFF. Together with reference TRBV19 and TRBJ2-1, the CDR3 gives the full variable domain: DGGITQSPKYLFRKEGQNVTLSCEQNLNHDAMYWYRQDPGQGLRLIYYSQIVNDFQKGDIAEGYSVSREKKESFPLTVTSAQKNPTAFYLCASSIRGGAHNEQFFGPGTRLTVL.

V is TRBV5-5 and J is TRBJ1-2; D may be TRBD1 (6 bases). V lost 4 bases and J lost 4, with 20 bases in between. This CDR3 spans 16 amino acids. Per germline, CDR1 SGHKS and CDR2 YYEKEE (reference sequence). CDR3 DNA sequence: TGTGCCAGCAGCCCGTCCGGGGGGACATCGGTCTATGGCTACACCTTC. Protein sequence: CASSPSGGTSVYGYTF. Full variable domain (remainder filled in from reference TRBV5-5 and TRBJ1-2): DAGVTQSPTHLIKTRGQQVTLRCSPISGHKSVSWYQQVLGQGPQFIFQYYEKEERGRGNFPDRFSARQFPNYSSELNVNALLLGDSALYLCASSPSGGTSVYGYTFGSGTRLTVV.

The rearrangement uses TRBV29-1 and TRBJ2-7, with 11 bases identical to TRBD2. The ends lost 0 bases at V and 0 bases at J; junction bases unmatched: 1. Germline V gene sequence: CDR1 SQVTM, CDR2 ANQGSEA. The CDR3 is 15 residues long. The CDR3 here is CSVEDTSGSSYEQYF. CDR3 DNA: TGCAGCGTTGAAGACACTAGCGGGAGCTCCTACGAGCAGTACTTC.

The rearrangement joins TRBV11-1 to TRBJ1-1; D remains unclear. Trimming left V 1 base short and J 0 bases short, with 9 bases between. CDR1 is SGHAT and CDR2 is FQDESV in the germline V gene (reference sequence). The CDR3 runs to 15 residues. This chain's CDR3 is CASSLGQAMNTEAFF. The CDR3 region has the DNA TGTGCCAGCAGCTTAGGGCAGGCGATGAACACTGAAGCTTTCTTT.

V and J are TRBV28 and TRBJ1-2, with D possibly TRBD1 on 5 matching bases. The V gene lost 4 bases and the J gene lost 4 bases, with 22 bases spanning the gap. The CDR3 totals 17 residues. Germline V CDR1 and CDR2: MDHEN, SYDVKM. CDR3 sequence: CASSSAGRGERGYGYTF. The CDR3 coding sequence is TGTGCCAGCAGTTCCGCAGGGAGGGGCGAACGGGGCTATGGCTACACCTTC.

The chain uses TRBV7-2 and TRBJ1-3; D not certain. Germline assignment: CDR1 SGHTA and CDR2 FQGNSA. The CDR3 runs to 15 residues. Trimming shortened V by 0 bases and J by 4 bases, and 10 bases separated the two germline ends. CDR3 region: CASSLAGGLGNTIYF. The DNA for the CDR3 is TGTGCCAGCAGCTTAGCTGGCGGCCTCGGAAACACCATATATTTT. Full variable domain (rest looked up from reference TRBV7-2 and TRBJ1-3): GAGVSQSPSNKVTEKGKDVELRCDPISGHTALYWYRQSLGQGLEFLIYFQGNSAPDKSGLPSDRFSAERTGGSVSTLTIQRTQQEDSAVYLCASSLAGGLGNTIYFGEGSWLTVV.

CDR3: CASSLSMGWGEASQPQHF. CDR3 DNA sequence: TGTGCCAGCAGCTTGTCAATGGGCTGGGGAGAAGCTAGTCAGCCCCAGCATTTT. The rearrangement joins TRBV5-6 to TRBJ1-5; D not certain. CDR1 is SGHDT, CDR2 YYEEEE, per germline. The V gene lost 1 base and the J gene lost 6 bases, with 23 bases spanning the gap. CDR3 length: 18 residues.

The V and J genes are TRBV18 and TRBJ2-3; a weak D match, TRBD1 (6 bases). Trimming cost V 2 bases and J 5 bases, with 14 bases left between them. The CDR3 is 15 residues long. Looked up from germline, CDR1 is KGHSH and CDR2 is LQKENI. The CDR3 bases are TGTGCCAGCTCACCAACGGACAGTTCGGGAGATACGCAGTATTTT. It translates to CASSPTDSSGDTQYF. The whole variable domain, remainder taken from reference TRBV18 and TRBJ2-3, is NAGVMQNPRHLVRRRGQEARLRCSPMKGHSHVYWYRQLPEEGLKFMVYLQKENIIDESGMPKERFSAEFPKEGPSILRIQQVVRGDSAAYFCASSPTDSSGDTQYFGPGTRLTVL.

This sequence joins TRBV5-4 and TRBJ2-2; D gene uncertain. The CDR3 totals 13 residues. Germline CDR1 reads SGHNT; CDR2 reads YYREEE (reference sequence). Trimming pared 2 bases from V and 6 bases from J, leaving 8 bases between. Written as DNA, the CDR3 is TGTGCCAGCAGCTTTCTCCTTGCCGGGGAGCTGTTTTTT. This gives the protein CASSFLLAGELFF.

This clone was detected only a few times. The chain joins TRBV3-1 (or the pseudogene TRBV3-2) to TRBJ1-2, with D possibly TRBD1 on 6 matching bases. CDR3 length: 11 amino acids. V was clipped by 8 bases and J by 5 bases, with 9 bases between them. Germline V gene lookup returns CDR1 LGHDT and CDR2 YNNKEL (reference sequence). For the CDR3, the DNA is TGTGCCAGCGGGAGGGGGTATGGCTACACCTTC. Protein sequence: CASGRGYGYTF.

As regards this clone: The sample contains more than one DNA sequence encoding this CDR3. The chain employs TRBV5-1 and TRBJ1-1; 7 bases are shared with TRBD1. This CDR3 comprises 12 residues. Germline CDR1 and CDR2: SGHRS and YFSETQ. The J segment lost 7 bases and the V segment lost 0 bases, leaving 0 bases of the junction unmatched. This chain's CDR3 is CASSLGQGEAFF. CDR3 bases: TGCGCCAGCAGCTTGGGACAGGGTGAAGCTTTCTTT. The complete variable domain, with remaining parts taken from reference TRBV5-1 and TRBJ1-1, reads KAGVTQTPRYLIKTRGQQVTLSCSPISGHRSVSWYQQTPGQGLQFLFEYFSETQRNKGNFPGRFSGRQFSNSRSEMNVSTLELGDSALYLCASSLGQGEAFFGQGTRLTVV.

V gene TRBV19 combines with J gene TRBJ2-7; 8 bases map to TRBD2. CDR3 length: 15 residues. V was clipped by 1 base and J by 2 bases; unmatched bases: 4. The germline V gene encodes CDR1 LNHDA and CDR2 SQIVND (reference sequence). CDR3 residues: CASSIASGSTYEQYF. Here the CDR3 DNA reads TGTGCCAGTAGTATAGCTAGCGGGTCGACCTACGAGCAGTACTTC.

The chain employs TRBV7-2 and TRBJ2-1, with TRBD2 matching over 9 bases. CDR1 is SGHTA, CDR2 FQGNSA, per germline. The CDR3 contains 16 residues. Trimming removed 5 bases from V and 5 bases from J; junction bases left unmatched: 10. For the CDR3, the DNA is TGTGCCAGCAGCCCTCTAGGGAGCGGGAGGCACAATGAGCAGTTCTTC. Amino acids: CASSPLGSGRHNEQFF.

This sequence joins TRBV15 and TRBJ2-3; TRBD1 agrees at 7 bases. This CDR3 is 16 amino acids long. The V gene's germline CDR1 is LNHNV and CDR2 YYDKDF (reference sequence). The J segment lost 1 base and the V segment lost 3 bases, leaving 7 bases of the junction unmatched. CDR3 sequence reads: CATSSIRDSRTDTQYF. DNA for the CDR3: TGTGCCACCAGCAGTATCCGGGACAGCCGCACAGATACGCAGTATTTT. The full variable domain, completed using reference TRBV15 and TRBJ2-3, is DAMVIQNPRYQVTQFGKPVTLSCSQTLNHNVMYWYQQKSSQAPKLLFHYYDKDFNNEADTPDNFQSRRPNTSFCFLDIRSPGLGDTAMYLCATSSIRDSRTDTQYFGPGTRLTVL.

This chain uses TRBV6-2 or TRBV6-3 with TRBJ2-7; D possibly corresponds to TRBD1 (6 bases). The germline V gene encodes CDR1 MNHEY and CDR2 SVGEGT. The CDR3 contains 13 residues. Between the trimmed V and J ends, which lost 6 bases and 4 bases, there was a span of 13 bases. The CDR3 here is CASSPHRVYEQYF. CDR3 DNA sequence: TGTGCCAGCAGCCCCCACAGGGTATACGAGCAGTACTTC.

This clone was observed a single time. The chain is built from TRBV9 and TRBJ2-7; D perhaps matches TRBD2 (6 bases). Trimming took 0 bases from V and 3 from J, leaving 10 bases between them. Germline values: CDR1 SGDLS, CDR2 YYNGEE. The CDR3 sequence is 14 residues long. The CDR3: CASSVGLGLYEQYF. The CDR3 coding sequence is TGTGCCAGCAGCGTAGGACTAGGGCTCTACGAGCAGTACTTC.

V and J are TRBV24-1 and TRBJ2-3; possible D gene TRBD2, 5 bases. Trimming took 2 bases from V and 4 from J, leaving 12 bases between them. Germline lookup yields CDR1 KGHDR and CDR2 SFDVKD. The CDR3 length is 15 residues. Here the CDR3 reads CATSDSSDWSDTQYF. CDR3 nucleotide sequence: TGTGCCACCAGTGATTCCTCGGACTGGTCAGATACGCAGTATTTT.

The chain couples TRBV5-5 to TRBJ1-2; weak D call: TRBD1 (6 bases). The CDR3 contains 12 residues. Trimming left V 7 bases short and J 5 bases short, with 12 bases between. CDR1 SGHKS and CDR2 YYEKEE come from the germline V gene (reference sequence). DNA of the CDR3: TGTGCCAGCGTAGGGGGTTGGTATGGCTACACCTTC. This sequence encodes CASVGGWYGYTF.

The chain couples TRBV9 to TRBJ2-3, with TRBD2 as a possible D gene (6 bases). Germline loops: CDR1 SGDLS, CDR2 YYNGEE. This CDR3 contains 16 residues. The germline V and J ends were trimmed by 3 bases and 5 bases, with 19 bases remaining between them. The CDR3 DNA is TGTGCCAGCAGCGCCACCGATGGGGTCGGGAGAGATACGCAGTATTTT. Amino acid sequence: CASSATDGVGRDTQYF. Together with reference TRBV9 and TRBJ2-3, the CDR3 gives the full variable domain: DSGVTQTPKHLITATGQRVTLRCSPRSGDLSVYWYQQSLDQGLQFLIQYYNGEERAKGNILERFSAQQFPDLHSELNLSSLELGDSALYFCASSATDGVGRDTQYFGPGTRLTVL.